The T cell receptor (beta chain) under discussion was sequenced for a study of blood T cell repertoires in COVID-19. About the research overall: COVID-19 samples, acute and convalescent, were from the United States, Italy and Spain.

The study recruited people aged about 18 to 95 years across some 23 US areas. Clinical history reported by participants formed the basis on which cohorts were assigned. Two negative PCRs, clearance, or symptom resolution had been documented for recovered Cohort 3 donors. Method: immunoSEQ multiplex PCR; TCRdb's copy keeps in-frame clones and lacks some. Of 100,000 to 150,000 clones listed, 86% are singletons. Trimming took 5 bases from V and 4 from J, leaving 14 bases between them. Germline CDR1 is SGHTA and CDR2 is FQGNSA. CDR3 size: 14 residues. This chain connects TRBV7-2 to TRBJ1-1; D might be TRBD1 (6 bases). The origin of this receptor is a woman between 45 and 60 years old who had recovered from COVID-19. The sequenced material came from PBMCs or T cells enriched from blood (not recorded which). CDR3 nucleotide sequence: TGTGCCAGCAGCCTGGACAGTAAGGGCACTGAAGCTTTCTTT. Translating gives CASSLDSKGTEAFF.